These 32 T cell receptor beta chains originate from one sample sequenced in a study of T-cell reconstitution after alpha-beta-depleted transplantation in children. Construction of the TCRbeta library involved unique molecular identifiers. TCRdb called the PCR reads again in MiXCR, with one record for every CDR3 protein. The sample has 200,000 to 250,000 distinct CDR3 sequences, approximately 8% seen once. This specimen was PBMCs, mostly from graft donor cells, taken 360 days after TCRalphabeta/CD19-depleted stem cell transplant. These receptors all come from a male patient aged 2 to 9 who had a stem cell transplant for acute myeloid leukemia, so the T cells may come from the graft donor.

J is TRBJ2-1 and V is TRBV7-3; tentatively, D is TRBD2 (6 bases). The V end was cut by 5 bases, the J end by 3 bases, with 8 bases between. Germline V CDR1 and CDR2: SGHTA, FQGTGA. CDR3 length equals 13 residues. The CDR3 DNA sequence: TGTGCCAGCAGCGTTAGCGGCTACAATGAGCAGTTCTTC. Translating it yields CASSVSGYNEQFF.

This clonotype was recorded many times. The chain has TRBV6-1 and TRBJ2-2; 9 nucleotides line up with TRBD2. The CDR3 is 15 residues long. The ends lost 4 bases at V and 3 bases at J; junction bases unmatched: 3. CDR1 and CDR2 (germline): MNHNS, SASEGT. In DNA form, the CDR3 reads TGTGCCAGCAGTGGTGCTAGCGGGGACACCGGGGAGCTGTTTTTT. This codes for CASSGASGDTGELFF.

The V and J genes are TRBV9 and TRBJ2-3, with D uncertain. The V end lost 0 bases, the J end lost 7 bases, and 12 bases lay between the germline ends. Germline assignment: CDR1 SGDLS and CDR2 YYNGEE. The CDR3 consists of 14 residues. CDR3 nucleotides: TGTGCCAGCAGCGTAGAATCCCTGATGTATACGCAGTATTTT. Translating it yields CASSVESLMYTQYF.

This clonotype was counted ten times or more. The V and J genes are TRBV5-1 and TRBJ2-1; 8 bases agree with TRBD1. CDR1 SGHRS and CDR2 YFSETQ come from the germline V gene. V shed 3 bases and J 1 base; nucleotides not matched to a gene: 6. The CDR3 totals 16 residues. For the CDR3, the DNA is TGCGCCAGCAGCTCCCCTAGACAGGGGTCCTACAATGAGCAGTTCTTC. It yields the protein CASSSPRQGSYNEQFF.

This clonotype was seen only a few times. The chain links TRBV5-1 to TRBJ1-1; the D is unclear. CDR1 is SGHRS and CDR2 is YFSETQ in the germline V gene. This CDR3 contains 14 residues. Trimming took 3 bases from V and 1 from J, leaving 10 bases between them. This chain's CDR3 is CASSWGRPNTEAFF. The CDR3 region has the DNA TGCGCCAGCAGCTGGGGTCGTCCGAACACTGAAGCTTTCTTT.

The chain links TRBV28 to TRBJ2-2, with D uncertain. The CDR3 contains 15 residues. Germline V lookup: CDR1 MDHEN, CDR2 SYDVKM. The ends were cut back, 0 bases at V and 4 bases at J, with 9 bases in the middle. The CDR3 spells CASSLWGYSTGELFF. The CDR3 nucleotides read TGTGCCAGCAGTTTATGGGGTTATAGCACCGGGGAGCTGTTTTTT.

This clonotype has more than one count but fewer than ten. The V gene is TRBV7-6, the J gene TRBJ2-5, with unresolved D. V was trimmed by 6 bases and J by 9 bases, leaving 14 bases between them. This CDR3 contains 12 residues. Germline lookup yields CDR1 SGHVS and CDR2 FNYEAQ. Here the CDR3 reads CASRGSMGAQYF. The CDR3 nucleotides read TGTGCCAGCAGGGGAAGCATGGGTGCCCAGTACTTC.

The rearrangement joins TRBV5-1 to TRBJ2-3; either TRBD1 or TRBD2 may fit D (5 bases each). Germline V gene sequence: CDR1 SGHRS, CDR2 YFSETQ. CDR3 length: 17 residues. V was pared by 0 bases and J by 5 bases, with 19 bases between. The CDR3 loop is CASSLVSRDLPEDTQYF. For the CDR3, the DNA is TGCGCCAGCAGCTTGGTATCCCGGGACCTGCCGGAAGATACGCAGTATTTT.

This clonotype has more than one count but fewer than ten. This rearrangement joins TRBV13 to TRBJ2-1, with 9 bases aligning to TRBD2. CDR1 and CDR2 (germline): PRHDT, FYEKMQ (reference sequence). The CDR3 contains 17 residues. Trimming at V came to 3 bases and at J to 2 bases, leaving 8 bases not matched to a gene. CDR3 loop: CASSFWRGGSAYNEQFF. The CDR3 DNA reads as TGTGCCAGCAGCTTTTGGCGGGGGGGCTCAGCCTACAATGAGCAGTTCTTC.

This clonotype was counted between two and nine times. The V gene is TRBV15, the J gene TRBJ2-5; 7 nucleotides line up with TRBD1. From germline, CDR1 is LNHNV and CDR2 YYDKDF (reference sequence). CDR3 length equals 13 residues. Unmatched junction bases numbered 4, after V lost 6 bases and J lost 3 bases. The CDR3 coding sequence is TGTGCCACCAGTTCAGGGACAGAAGAGACCCAGTACTTC. Protein: CATSSGTEETQYF. Supplemented by reference TRBV15 and TRBJ2-5, the full variable domain reads DAMVIQNPRYQVTQFGKPVTLSCSQTLNHNVMYWYQQKSSQAPKLLFHYYDKDFNNEADTPDNFQSRRPNTSFCFLDIRSPGLGDTAMYLCATSSGTEETQYFGPGTRLLVL.

This chain connects TRBV5-8 to TRBJ1-2, with D hard to call. Looked up from germline, CDR1 is SGHTS and CDR2 is YDEGEE. V lost 0 bases and J 7 bases, leaving 13 bases between the germline ends. The length of the CDR3 is 14 residues. CDR3 DNA: TGTGCCAGCAGCTTGGCAACGATTCCAGGTGGCTACACCTTC. Its protein product is CASSLATIPGGYTF.

This clonotype was picked up many times. The chain links TRBV4-2 to TRBJ2-7; D perhaps matches TRBD1 (5 bases). Germline values: CDR1 LGHNA, CDR2 YNFKEQ. The V and J ends lost 2 bases and 2 bases respectively, with 13 bases between them. This CDR3 has 15 residues. CDR3 nucleotide sequence: TGTGCCAGCAGCCAACCAGGGCAGCATCCCTACGAGCAGTACTTC. Translation: CASSQPGQHPYEQYF.

This clonotype was observed many times. The chain has TRBV5-1 and TRBJ2-1; 11 bases align to TRBD2. CDR1 is SGHRS, CDR2 YFSETQ, per germline. The CDR3 is 15 amino acids. Trimming removed 4 bases from V and 9 bases from J; junction bases left unmatched: 9. DNA of the CDR3: TGCGCCAGCAGCCCCGGGACTAGCGGAGCCGCTGAGCAGTTCTTC. It specifies CASSPGTSGAAEQFF.

This clonotype was seen a few times. The V and J genes are TRBV4-1 and TRBJ2-6; TRBD1 matches at 9 bases. CDR1 is MGHRA, CDR2 YSYEKL, per germline. This CDR3 comprises 17 residues. V dropped 7 bases and J dropped 0; count of bases not matched to a gene: 7. The CDR3 sequence is CASNSGQGFSGANVLTF. The CDR3, as DNA: TGCGCCAGCAACTCGGGACAGGGCTTCTCTGGGGCCAACGTCCTGACTTTC.

This clonotype occurred many times. The chain links TRBV28 to TRBJ2-3, with a possible D match to TRBD1 (5 bases). V gave up 2 bases and J gave up 1 base, with 10 bases separating them. This CDR3 is 15 amino acids long. Germline V gene sequence: CDR1 MDHEN, CDR2 SYDVKM. Here the CDR3 reads CASSLDGRGTDTQYF. CDR3 nucleotide sequence: TGTGCCAGCAGTTTAGACGGCAGGGGCACAGATACGCAGTATTTT.

This chain joins TRBV12-3 or TRBV12-4 and TRBJ2-1, with 8 bases identical to TRBD2. This CDR3 has 14 residues. Trimming at V came to 3 bases and at J to 5 bases, leaving 3 bases not matched to a gene. This CDR3 reads CASSFETSDNEQFF. CDR3 bases: TGTGCCAGCAGTTTTGAGACTAGCGACAATGAGCAGTTCTTC.

The chain has TRBV5-1 and TRBJ2-3; 11 bases fit TRBD2. Germline CDR1 and CDR2: SGHRS and YFSETQ. With V trimmed by 5 bases and J by 0 bases, 5 bases remained unmatched. The CDR3 is 16 amino acids. The CDR3 is CASRRGLAASTDTQYF. CDR3 nucleotides: TGCGCCAGCAGAAGGGGACTAGCGGCCAGCACAGATACGCAGTATTTT.

There are many counts of this clonotype. The rearrangement joins TRBV29-1 to TRBJ1-1; D unclear. There are 12 residues in the CDR3. Germline V gene data show CDR1 as SQVTM and CDR2 as ANQGSEA. The V end was cut by 6 bases, the J end by 1 base, with 9 bases between. The CDR3 nucleotides read TGCAGCGTAACGAGATCGAACACTGAAGCTTTCTTT. This encodes CSVTRSNTEAFF. Full variable domain (rest looked up from reference TRBV29-1 and TRBJ1-1): SAVISQKPSRDICQRGTSLTIQCQVDSQVTMMFWYRQQPGQSLTLIATANQGSEATYESGFVIDKFPISRPNLTFSTLTVSNMSPEDSSIYLCSVTRSNTEAFFGQGTRLTVV.

This clonotype was seen repeatedly, ten times or more. This chain links TRBV12-3 or TRBV12-4 with TRBJ2-3, with D possibly TRBD2 on 5 matching bases. The CDR3 sequence is 15 residues long. Between the trimmed V and J ends, which lost 2 bases and 0 bases, there was a span of 9 bases. In DNA form, the CDR3 reads TGTGCCAGCAGTTTATCGGGATTTAGCACAGATACGCAGTATTTT. This sequence encodes CASSLSGFSTDTQYF.

This clonotype was seen ten or more times. The genes are TRBV10-3 and TRBJ2-7, with 8 bases matching TRBD1. Germline trimming cut 0 bases from V and 5 bases from J; bases unmatched to any gene: 3. Germline V CDR1 and CDR2: ENHRY, SYGVKD. The CDR3 totals 14 residues. The CDR3 is CAISESTGVDEQYV. For the CDR3, the DNA is TGTGCCATCAGTGAGTCGACAGGGGTAGACGAGCAGTACGTC.

This clonotype has just a few counts. This rearrangement joins TRBV5-1 to TRBJ2-5; D remains ambiguous. The CDR3 is 14 residues long. V dropped 1 base and J dropped 5 bases, with 12 bases sitting between them. Germline CDR1 and CDR2: SGHRS and YFSETQ. The CDR3 region is CASSLRKQVETQYF. CDR3 DNA: TGCGCCAGCAGCTTGAGGAAACAAGTGGAGACCCAGTACTTC.

CDR3 bases: TGTGCCAGCAGCCTACTAGGACTGGGCAGCTACAATGAGCAGTTCTTC. Translated, it gives CASSLLGLGSYNEQFF. The V call is TRBV7-6, the J call TRBJ2-1, with D possibly matching TRBD2 (5 bases). The CDR3 runs 16 residues. In germline, CDR1 is SGHVS, CDR2 FNYEAQ. V was cut by 5 bases and J by 3 bases, with 17 bases left in between.

The V and J genes are TRBV4-3 and TRBJ2-1; D ambiguous. The CDR3 consists of 19 residues. The V gene lost 5 bases and the J gene lost 0 bases, with 23 bases spanning the gap. Germline V lookup: CDR1 LGHNA, CDR2 YSLEER. The CDR3 region has the DNA TGCGCCAGCAGCTACCGGACCCTACCCGTAGAAACCTCCTACAATGAGCAGTTCTTC. Protein sequence: CASSYRTLPVETSYNEQFF.

In its sample, this clonotype was seen many times. V is TRBV13 and J is TRBJ2-2, with 10 nucleotides matching TRBD1. The germline CDR1 and CDR2 sequences are PRHDT and FYEKMQ (reference sequence). CDR3 length equals 16 residues. V gave up 5 bases and J gave up 3 bases; unmatched junction bases: 6. The CDR3 is CASSPRDRGDTGELFF. CDR3 nucleotide sequence: TGTGCCAGCAGCCCCCGGGACAGGGGAGACACCGGGGAGCTGTTTTTT.

This clonotype has a handful of counts. The rearrangement links TRBV20-1 to TRBJ2-7; D might be TRBD1 or TRBD2, each matching 5 bases. From germline, CDR1 is DFQATT and CDR2 SNEGSKA (reference sequence). With 0 bases removed from V and 2 bases from J, the gap between germline ends came to 11 bases. This CDR3 contains 14 residues. The DNA of the CDR3 is TGCAGTGCTAGAGATACTAGGGGAACCTACGAGCAGTACTTC. Residues: CSARDTRGTYEQYF.

This clonotype was seen more than once but under ten times. CDR3 nucleotides: TGTGCCAGCAGTCCTCTCACAGGGGGCTGGTTTATGGGCAAAAACATTCAGTACTTC. Protein: CASSPLTGGWFMGKNIQYF. The chain carries TRBV12-3 or TRBV12-4 and TRBJ2-4, with 9 bases matching TRBD1. The CDR3 totals 19 residues. The J segment lost 3 bases and the V segment lost 5 bases, leaving 17 bases of the junction unmatched.

The CDR3 DNA is TGTGCCAGCAGCTTAGAACTAGCCAAAAACATTCAGTACTTC. It yields the protein CASSLELAKNIQYF. The chain uses TRBV7-2 and TRBJ2-4; D is undetermined. V was cut by 1 base and J by 0 bases, with 4 bases left in between. Germline lookup yields CDR1 SGHTA and CDR2 FQGNSA. This CDR3 region has 14 residues.

This clonotype was found many times. V is TRBV12-3 or TRBV12-4 and J is TRBJ2-7; TRBD2 matches 13 bases. With V trimmed by 3 bases and J by 7 bases, 3 bases remained unmatched. The CDR3 covers 14 residues. CDR3 amino acids: CASSFSGLAGEQYF. The DNA of the CDR3 is TGTGCCAGCAGTTTCTCGGGACTAGCGGGAGAGCAGTACTTC.

There are many counts of this clonotype. The V call is TRBV20-1, the J call TRBJ1-1; the D is unclear. This CDR3 is built from 15 residues. CDR1 DFQATT and CDR2 SNEGSKA come from the germline V gene (reference sequence). With 5 bases removed from V and 1 base from J, the gap between germline ends came to 17 bases. The CDR3 DNA reads as TGCAGTGCTTACGATTTGGGGATAAAGAACACTGAAGCTTTCTTT. Translation gives CSAYDLGIKNTEAFF.

This clonotype was counted at least ten times. V and J are TRBV20-1 and TRBJ1-1; perhaps TRBD1 as D (6 bases). CDR1 and CDR2 from the germline V gene are DFQATT and SNEGSKA (reference sequence). The V end lost 8 bases, the J end lost 6 bases, and 13 bases lay between the germline ends. CDR3 length equals 11 residues. CDR3: CSSGRTAEAFF. The CDR3 nucleotides are TGCAGTTCCGGTAGGACAGCTGAAGCTTTCTTT.

The V gene is TRBV20-1, the J gene TRBJ2-5; D gene unclear. V was shortened by 0 bases and J by 4 bases, with 12 bases between the two germline ends. Germline V gene lookup returns CDR1 DFQATT and CDR2 SNEGSKA (reference sequence). CDR3 length: 14 residues. The CDR3 DNA sequence: TGCAGTGCTAGAGATGGCGCAGCACGAGAGACCCAGTACTTC. This translates into CSARDGAARETQYF.

This clonotype was seen at least ten times. This chain connects TRBV10-3 to TRBJ2-5; possible D gene TRBD1, 5 bases. Germline V gene lookup returns CDR1 ENHRY and CDR2 SYGVKD. The CDR3 length is 13 residues. Trimming shortened V by 4 bases and J by 4 bases, and 10 bases separated the two germline ends. The CDR3 loop is CAISGRGPETQYF. The CDR3 nucleotides read TGTGCCATCAGTGGTAGGGGTCCAGAGACCCAGTACTTC.